In this sample, the clone carrying this T cell receptor beta chain turned up many times. Its target is unknown. This record belongs to a study of spatial heterogeneity in lung cancer. This CDR3 has 13 residues. V was shortened by 3 bases and J by 3 bases, with 8 bases between the two germline ends. The V gene's germline CDR1 is DFQATT and CDR2 SNEGSKA (reference sequence). Study-level findings and limits: Counts of expanded intratumoral alpha and beta TCRs tracked tumor mutation counts. Counts of ubiquitous and regional expanded TCRs tracked ubiquitous and regional nonsynonymous mutations, respectively.

Time point specified: sample taken at primary tumor resection. Sequencing was performed on whole RNA extracted from tumor and nontumor lung tissue, or from frozen PBMC, and the material was left unsorted. TCRdb itself ran the 5' RACE reads through MiXCR, one entry per CDR3 protein. The repertoire holds around 100,000 distinct CDR3 sequences, with about 4.4% as singletons. This TCR was sampled from a male donor with early-stage non-small cell lung cancer. The V and J genes are TRBV20-1 and TRBJ1-4, with D unclear. Sample: lung tumor tissue, taken at surgery. CDR3 in amino acids: CSAREGPNEKLFF. The DNA for the CDR3 is TGCAGTGCTAGGGAGGGTCCTAATGAAAAACTGTTTTTT.